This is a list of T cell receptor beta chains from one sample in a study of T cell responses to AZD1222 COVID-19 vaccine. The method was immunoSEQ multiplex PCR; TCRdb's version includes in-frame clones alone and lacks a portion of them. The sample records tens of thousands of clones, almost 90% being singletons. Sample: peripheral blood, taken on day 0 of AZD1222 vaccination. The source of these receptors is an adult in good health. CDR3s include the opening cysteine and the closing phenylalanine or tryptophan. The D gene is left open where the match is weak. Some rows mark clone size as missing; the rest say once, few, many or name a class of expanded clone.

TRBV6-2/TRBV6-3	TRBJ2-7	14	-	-	TGTGCCAGCAGTTACGGGACGTATACCTACGAGCAGTACTTC	CASSYGTYTYEQYF
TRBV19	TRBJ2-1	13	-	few	TGTGCCAGTACCCACATTCAGGGCAATGAGCAGTTCTTC	CASTHIQGNEQFF
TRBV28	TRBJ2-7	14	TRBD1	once	TGTGCCAGCAGTTTACGGACAGGGGGCTCGGAGCAGTACTTC	CASSLRTGGSEQYF
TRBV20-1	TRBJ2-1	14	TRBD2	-	TGCAGTGCTAGTCAACTAGCGGTATACAATGAGCAGTTCTTC	CSASQLAVYNEQFF
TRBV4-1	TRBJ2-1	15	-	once	TGCGCCAGCAGCCAGCTAGGTCCCTCCTACAATGAGCAGTTCTTC	CASSQLGPSYNEQFF
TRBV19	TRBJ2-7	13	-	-	TGTGCCAGTCGCCCTAACTTGGGCCACGAGCAGTACTTC	CASRPNLGHEQYF
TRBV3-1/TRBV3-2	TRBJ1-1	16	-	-	TGTGCCAGCAGCCAAGATACAGAATCTATGAACACTGAAGCTTTCTTT	CASSQDTESMNTEAFF
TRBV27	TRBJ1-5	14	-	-	TGTGCCAGCAGTTTACGAGAATCCAATCAGCCCCAGCATTTT	CASSLRESNQPQHF
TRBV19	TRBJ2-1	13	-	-	TGTGCCAGTAGCCTCAGCTCCTACAATGAGCAGTTCTTC	CASSLSSYNEQFF
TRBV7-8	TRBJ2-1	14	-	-	TGTGCCAGCAGCTTAGGAGGACTTCCCAATGAGCAGTTCTTC	CASSLGGLPNEQFF
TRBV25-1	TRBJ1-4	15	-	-	TGTGCCAGCAGTGAAATGGGGAGGGTGGATGAAAAACTGTTTTTT	CASSEMGRVDEKLFF
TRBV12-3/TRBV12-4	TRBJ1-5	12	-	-	TGTGCCAGCAGTCCCTCGACCGGGCCCCAGCATTTT	CASSPSTGPQHF
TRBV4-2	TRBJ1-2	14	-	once	TGTGCCAGCAGCCAGGGGACGGATCTCTATGGCTACACCTTC	CASSQGTDLYGYTF
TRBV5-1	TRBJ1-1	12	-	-	TGCGCCAGCAGCACGACCGGGGCTGAAGCTTTCTTT	CASSTTGAEAFF
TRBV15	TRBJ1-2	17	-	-	TGTGCCACCAGCAGAGCGGCAGGTCTAAGAGATAACTATGGCTACACCTTC	CATSRAAGLRDNYGYTF
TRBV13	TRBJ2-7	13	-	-	TGTGCCAGCAGCCCCGGTCCATCCTACGAGCAGTACTTC	CASSPGPSYEQYF
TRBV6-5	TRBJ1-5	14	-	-	TGTGCCAGCAGTTCCTATAGGAGCAATCAGCCCCAGCATTTT	CASSSYRSNQPQHF
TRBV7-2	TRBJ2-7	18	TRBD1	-	TGTGCCAGCAGCTCGTGGGGGAGGCGGACAGGGGGTTTCAACGAGCAGTACTTC	CASSSWGRRTGGFNEQYF
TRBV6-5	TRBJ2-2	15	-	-	TGTGCCAGCAGTTACTCGACGGACAACACCGGGGAGCTGTTTTTT	CASSYSTDNTGELFF